These 8 T cell receptor beta chains came from one sample sequenced in a study of shared clonotypes between healthy human individuals. Here immunoSEQ multiplex PCR was the method, and the copy in TCRdb shows in-frame clones only, minus some. This table has approximately 530,000 clones, 90% to 97% appearing once. The source material was naive CD4+ T cells sorted from blood. Subset denoted: CD45RA+ positively selected. Source of these receptors: a woman aged 30 to 39 in good health.

The gene calls are TRBV28 and TRBJ2-5, with a possible D match to TRBD1 (6 bases). The CDR3 totals 13 residues. Germline V gene data show CDR1 as MDHEN and CDR2 as SYDVKM. The ends were cut back, 5 bases at V and 11 bases at J, with 18 bases in the middle. The CDR3: CASSSGQSSKQYF. CDR3 coding DNA: TGTGCCAGCAGTAGCGGACAGTCCTCGAAGCAGTACTTC.

The chain links TRBV7-6 to TRBJ2-1, with no clear D. This CDR3 region has 16 residues. Germline-derived CDR1 and CDR2 are SGHVS and FNYEAQ. V was pared by 9 bases and J by 1 base, with 19 bases between. The DNA of the CDR3 is TGTGCCAGTAGCCCATATAATCAGGAGTCCTACAATGAGCAGTTCTTC. Translating it yields CASSPYNQESYNEQFF.

The J gene is TRBJ2-5, the V gene TRBV18; D is uncertain. The V and J ends lost 3 bases and 4 bases respectively, with 9 bases between them. Germline CDR1 reads KGHSH; CDR2 reads LQKENI. The CDR3 length is 13 residues. CDR3 nucleotides: TGTGCCAGCTCACCTGGTATTCGAGAGACCCAGTACTTC. Its protein product is CASSPGIRETQYF.

This rearrangement joins TRBV9 to TRBJ2-1; no reliable D call. V dropped 4 bases and J dropped 0 bases, with 14 bases sitting between them. CDR3 length equals 16 residues. Germline V gives CDR1 SGDLS, CDR2 YYNGEE. CDR3 bases: TGTGCCAGCAGCACCCCCGAATCCAGCTCCTACAATGAGCAGTTCTTC. Its protein product is CASSTPESSSYNEQFF.

V and J are TRBV28 and TRBJ1-5; D is unresolved. Germline V gene sequence: CDR1 MDHEN, CDR2 SYDVKM. The CDR3 runs to 15 residues. With 8 bases removed from V and 4 bases from J, the gap between germline ends came to 18 bases. DNA of the CDR3: TGTGCCAGCCGCTTACCCACACCGTTGAATCAGCCCCAGCATTTT. Translating gives CASRLPTPLNQPQHF.

The chain couples TRBV5-6 to TRBJ1-1, with D unresolved. Per the germline V gene, CDR1 is SGHDT and CDR2 is YYEEEE. There are 13 residues in the CDR3. Trimming took 0 bases from V and 5 from J, leaving 8 bases between them. CDR3 nucleotide sequence: TGTGCCAGCAGCTTGGACAGCTGGACTGAAGCTTTCTTT. It codes for CASSLDSWTEAFF.

This clone occurred once. This rearrangement joins TRBV6-5 to TRBJ2-7, with a weak D call TRBD1 (6 bases). V was cut by 2 bases and J by 2 bases, with 13 bases left in between. The CDR3 totals 15 residues. The germline V gene encodes CDR1 MNHEY and CDR2 SVGAGI. DNA of the CDR3: TGTGCCAGCAGTTACGGGAGACAGGTTGCCTACGAGCAGTACTTC. This sequence encodes CASSYGRQVAYEQYF.

The chain has TRBV5-1 and TRBJ2-7, with TRBD2 matching over 11 bases. The CDR3 loop spans 16 amino acids. The V segment lost 2 bases and the J segment 0 bases; nucleotides outside the gene matches: 4. The germline V gene encodes CDR1 SGHRS and CDR2 YFSETQ. This CDR3 reads CASSLSGTSGSYEQYF. CDR3 coding DNA: TGCGCCAGCAGCTTAAGTGGGACTAGCGGCTCCTACGAGCAGTACTTC.